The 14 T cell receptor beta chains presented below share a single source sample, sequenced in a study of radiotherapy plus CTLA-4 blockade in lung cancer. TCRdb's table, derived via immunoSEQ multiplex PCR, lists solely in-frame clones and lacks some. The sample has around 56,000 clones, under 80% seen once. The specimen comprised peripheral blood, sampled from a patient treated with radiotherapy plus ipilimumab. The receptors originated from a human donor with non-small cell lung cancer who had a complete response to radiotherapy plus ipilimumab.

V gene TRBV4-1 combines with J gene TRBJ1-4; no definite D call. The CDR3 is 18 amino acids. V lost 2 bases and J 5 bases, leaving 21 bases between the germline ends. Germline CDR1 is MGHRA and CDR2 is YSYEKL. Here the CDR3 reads CASSQSRDNQVTNEKLFF. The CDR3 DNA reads TGCGCCAGCAGCCAATCACGGGATAACCAAGTGACGAATGAAAAACTGTTTTTT.

CDR3 residues: CASSTGGRGGNTEAFF. In DNA form, the CDR3 reads TGTGCCAGCAGCACAGGGGGTAGAGGTGGGAACACTGAAGCTTTCTTT. The rearrangement joins TRBV11-3 to TRBJ1-1; 8 nucleotides match TRBD1. The CDR3 has 16 residues. V lost 5 bases and J lost 1; bases outside the gene matches: 9. CDR1 and CDR2 from the germline V gene are SGHNT and YENEEA.

The CDR3 DNA reads as TGTGCCAGCGGACTAGCGGGAGGTTCCTACAATGAGCAGTTCTTC. This translates into CASGLAGGSYNEQFF. The genes are TRBV6-5 and TRBJ2-1; 14 bases line up with TRBD2. The J segment lost 1 base and the V segment lost 8 bases, leaving 1 base of the junction unmatched. The CDR3 covers 15 residues. CDR1 and CDR2 from the germline V gene are MNHEY and SVGAGI.

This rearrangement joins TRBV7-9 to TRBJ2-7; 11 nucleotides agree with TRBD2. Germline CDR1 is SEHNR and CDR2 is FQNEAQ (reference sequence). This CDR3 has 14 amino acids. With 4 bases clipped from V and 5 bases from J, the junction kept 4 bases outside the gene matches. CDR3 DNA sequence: TGTGCCAGCAGCTCTAGCGGGGGGTTCGACGAGCAGTACTTC. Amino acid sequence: CASSSSGGFDEQYF.

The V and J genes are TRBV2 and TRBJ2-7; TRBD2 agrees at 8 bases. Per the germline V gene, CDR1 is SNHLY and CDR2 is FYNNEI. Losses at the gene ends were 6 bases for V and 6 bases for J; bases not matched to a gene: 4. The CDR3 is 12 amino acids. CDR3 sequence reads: CASRGLGFEQYV. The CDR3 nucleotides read TGTGCCAGCAGGGGACTAGGATTCGAGCAGTACGTC.

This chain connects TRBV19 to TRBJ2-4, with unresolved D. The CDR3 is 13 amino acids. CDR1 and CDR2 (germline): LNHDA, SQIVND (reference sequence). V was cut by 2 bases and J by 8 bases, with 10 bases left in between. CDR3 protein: CASSISPRDIQYF. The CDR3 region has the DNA TGTGCCAGTAGTATATCTCCTCGGGACATTCAGTACTTC.

The CDR3 region is CSVATGRGDTQYF. DNA of the CDR3: TGCAGCGTAGCGACGGGTCGAGGGGATACGCAGTATTTT. The rearrangement joins TRBV29-1 to TRBJ2-3, with D possibly TRBD2 on 5 matching bases. The CDR3 consists of 13 residues. Germline CDR1 is SQVTM and CDR2 is ANQGSEA. V shed 6 bases and J shed 6 bases, with 16 bases lying between them.

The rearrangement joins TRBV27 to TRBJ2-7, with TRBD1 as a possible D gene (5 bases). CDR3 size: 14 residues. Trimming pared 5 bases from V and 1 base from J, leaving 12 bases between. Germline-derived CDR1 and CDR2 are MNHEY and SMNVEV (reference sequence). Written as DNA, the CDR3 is TGTGCCAGCAGTCCCAGGGCTATTTCCTACGAGCAGTACTTC. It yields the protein CASSPRAISYEQYF.

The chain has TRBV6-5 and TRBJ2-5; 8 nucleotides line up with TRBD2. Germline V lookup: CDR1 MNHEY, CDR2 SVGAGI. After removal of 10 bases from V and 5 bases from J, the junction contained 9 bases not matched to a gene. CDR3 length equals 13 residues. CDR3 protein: CATLAGRGETQYF. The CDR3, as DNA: TGTGCCACCTTAGCGGGAAGAGGGGAGACCCAGTACTTC.

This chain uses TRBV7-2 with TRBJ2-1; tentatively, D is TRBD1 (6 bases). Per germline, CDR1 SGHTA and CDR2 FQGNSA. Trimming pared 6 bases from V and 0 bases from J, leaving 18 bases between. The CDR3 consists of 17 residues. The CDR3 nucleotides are TGTGCCAGCAGGGGCCGCGACAGGCGAAGCTCCTACAATGAGCAGTTCTTC. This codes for CASRGRDRRSSYNEQFF.

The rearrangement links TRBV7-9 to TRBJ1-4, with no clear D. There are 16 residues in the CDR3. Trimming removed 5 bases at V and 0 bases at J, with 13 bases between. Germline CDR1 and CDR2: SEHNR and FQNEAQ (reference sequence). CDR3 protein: CASSPAVRATNEKLFF. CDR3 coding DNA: TGTGCCAGCAGCCCCGCGGTGAGGGCAACTAATGAAAAACTGTTTTTT.

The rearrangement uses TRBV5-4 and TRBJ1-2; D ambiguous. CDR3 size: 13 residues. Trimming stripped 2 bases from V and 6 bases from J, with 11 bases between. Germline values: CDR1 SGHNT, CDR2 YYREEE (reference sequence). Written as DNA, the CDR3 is TGTGCCAGCAGCTTTTATGTGGCCGATGGCTACACCTTC. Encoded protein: CASSFYVADGYTF.

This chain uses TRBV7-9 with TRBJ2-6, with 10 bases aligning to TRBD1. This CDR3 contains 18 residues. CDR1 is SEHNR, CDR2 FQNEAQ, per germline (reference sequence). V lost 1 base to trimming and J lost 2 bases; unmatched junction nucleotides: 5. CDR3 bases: TGTGCCAGCAGCTTAGATTTGGGACAGGGGCCTGGGGCCAACGTCCTGACTTTC. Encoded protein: CASSLDLGQGPGANVLTF.

The CDR3: CASSPPSGRDQETQYF. CDR3 DNA sequence: TGTGCCAGCTCACCACCTAGCGGGAGGGACCAAGAGACCCAGTACTTC. The chain links TRBV18 to TRBJ2-5; 11 bases are shared with TRBD2. The CDR3 length is 16 residues. CDR1 is KGHSH and CDR2 is LQKENI in the germline V gene. V lost 0 bases to trimming and J lost 0 bases; unmatched junction nucleotides: 0. Combining the CDR3 with reference TRBV18 and TRBJ2-5 gives the whole variable domain NAGVMQNPRHLVRRRGQEARLRCSPMKGHSHVYWYRQLPEEGLKFMVYLQKENIIDESGMPKERFSAEFPKEGPSILRIQQVVRGDSAAYFCASSPPSGRDQETQYFGPGTRLLVL.